This entry lists 7 T cell receptor beta chains sequenced from one sample in a study of T cell responses to AZD1222 COVID-19 vaccine. Sequenced by immunoSEQ multiplex PCR; TCRdb stores in-frame clones only, minus some. The sample records some 80,000 clones, less than 90% being singletons. This material consisted of peripheral blood, taken on day 0 of AZD1222 vaccination. Receptor source: an adult in good health.

The chain recombines TRBV5-4 with TRBJ2-1, with 9 bases fitting TRBD2. V trimming: 7 bases; J trimming: 8 bases; junction bases outside the gene matches: 7. The germline V gene has CDR1 SGHNT and CDR2 YYREEE (reference sequence). The CDR3 length is 13 residues. CDR3 residues: CASGASGIDEQFF. CDR3 DNA sequence: TGTGCCAGCGGGGCTAGCGGGATCGATGAGCAGTTCTTC.

The chain combines TRBV6-2 or TRBV6-3 with TRBJ1-1, with D unresolved. The V end was cut by 0 bases, the J end by 5 bases, with 10 bases between. Germline lookup yields CDR1 MNHEY and CDR2 SVGEGT. This CDR3 has 14 residues. Here the CDR3 DNA reads TGTGCCAGCAGTTACTCGGGGAAATATACTGAAGCTTTCTTT. This sequence encodes CASSYSGKYTEAFF.

The chain recombines TRBV5-1 with TRBJ2-2, with a weak D call TRBD1 (6 bases). Trimming pared 1 base from V and 8 bases from J, leaving 15 bases between. The length of the CDR3 is 15 residues. Germline values: CDR1 SGHRS, CDR2 YFSETQ. The CDR3 coding sequence is TGCGCCAGCAGCTTGAGGACAGAAGGAGGAGGGGAGCTGTTTTTT. This translates into CASSLRTEGGGELFF.

The rearrangement joins TRBV6-1 to TRBJ1-2; the D is unclear. V was trimmed by 3 bases and J by 3 bases, leaving 8 bases between them. Germline V gives CDR1 MNHNS, CDR2 SASEGT. CDR3 length: 13 residues. The CDR3 DNA reads TGTGCCAGCAGTGAGGGCCTGTACTATGGCTACACCTTC. Translated, it gives CASSEGLYYGYTF.

J is TRBJ2-7 and V is TRBV3-1 (or the pseudogene TRBV3-2); perhaps D is TRBD1 or TRBD2 (5 bases each). The germline V gene encodes CDR1 LGHDT and CDR2 YNNKEL (reference sequence). The V end lost 5 bases, the J end lost 2 bases, and 13 bases lay between the germline ends. The CDR3 is made up of 14 amino acids. In DNA, the CDR3 is TGTGCCAGCAGCAAAGGGGACGGTGCCTACGAGCAGTACTTC. Protein: CASSKGDGAYEQYF.

The chain carries TRBV28 and TRBJ1-6; D possibly corresponds to TRBD1 (6 bases). Trimming shortened V by 6 bases and J by 2 bases, and 20 bases separated the two germline ends. Germline V CDR1 and CDR2: MDHEN, SYDVKM. This CDR3 region has 18 residues. For the CDR3, the DNA is TGTGCCAGCAGCCCCCAAGGGGCCGGGGGCACCTATAATTCACCCCTCCACTTT. Protein: CASSPQGAGGTYNSPLHF.

The chain is built from TRBV5-1 and TRBJ2-5, with 8 bases fitting TRBD2. Germline V gene lookup returns CDR1 SGHRS and CDR2 YFSETQ. V lost 3 bases to trimming and J lost 3 bases; unmatched junction nucleotides: 1. CDR3 size: 13 residues. CDR3 DNA sequence: TGCGCCAGCAGCTCGGGACTAGAAGAGACCCAGTACTTC. The encoded protein is CASSSGLEETQYF.